The rows below give T cell receptor beta chains drawn from one sample of a study of blood T cell repertoires in COVID-19. Repertoires were generated with immunoSEQ multiplex PCR, while TCRdb's copy carries only in-frame clones and drops some. The sample records around 130,000 clones, roughly 90% being singletons. The sample was PBMCs or T cells enriched from blood (not recorded which). These receptors were taken from a woman aged 45-60 years who had recovered from COVID-19. Each CDR3 is given with its conserved first and last residue. D genes are given only for firm matches. Clone size is not always given. Where it is, it says once, few, many or a class for expanded clones.

TRBJ2-7,TRBV3-1/TRBV3-2,once,NA,CASSPLGGPYEQYF,TGTGCCAGCAGCCCCCTCGGGGGTCCCTACGAGCAGTACTTC
TRBJ1-4,TRBV7-6,NA,NA,CASSPRNPTNEKLFF,TGTGCCAGCAGCCCGCGGAACCCAACTAATGAAAAACTGTTTTTT
TRBJ1-5,TRBV7-2,NA,NA,CASSPDTSQPQHF,TGTGCCAGCAGCCCTGACACTAGTCAGCCCCAGCATTTT
TRBJ1-2,TRBV7-2,NA,TRBD1,CASSPVGQAPNYGYTF,TGTGCCAGCAGCCCCGTAGGACAGGCTCCTAACTATGGCTACACCTTC
TRBJ1-6,TRBV19,NA,NA,CASRRQGNSPLHF,TGTGCCAGCCGTAGGCAGGGGAATTCACCCCTCCACTTT
TRBJ1-1,TRBV21-1,NA,NA,CASSPERAGEDTEAFF,TGTGCCAGCAGCCCAGAGAGGGCGGGGGAGGACACTGAAGCTTTCTTT
TRBJ2-3,TRBV9,NA,TRBD2,CASSAGAPRTSGDTDTQYF,TGTGCCAGCAGCGCCGGCGCTCCACGGACTAGCGGGGACACAGATACGCAGTATTTT
TRBJ2-7,TRBV4-3,NA,NA,CASSQDRSYEQYF,TGCGCCAGCAGCCAAGATCGGTCCTACGAGCAGTACTTC
TRBJ1-5,TRBV27,NA,NA,CANPKTRHSYSNQPQHF,TGTGCCAACCCGAAGACACGACACTCCTATAGCAATCAGCCCCAGCATTTT
TRBJ1-2,TRBV7-9,NA,TRBD1,CASSHRTGVDYGYTF,TGTGCCAGCAGCCACCGGACAGGGGTAGACTATGGCTACACCTTC
TRBJ1-2,TRBV5-6,NA,NA,CASSARIDYGYTF,TGTGCCAGCAGCGCGCGAATCGACTATGGCTACACCTTC
TRBJ1-1,TRBV19,NA,TRBD1,CASTPLDRGLDTEAFF,TGTGCCAGTACTCCCCTGGACAGGGGATTGGACACTGAAGCTTTCTTT
TRBJ1-6,TRBV19,NA,TRBD1,CASSPIDRDRSPLHF,TGTGCCAGTAGTCCCATCGACAGGGACAGGTCACCCCTCCACTTT
TRBJ2-5,TRBV6-5,NA,NA,CASTTNSGQTQYF,TGTGCCAGCACCACAAATAGCGGTCAGACCCAGTACTTC
TRBJ2-7,TRBV4-3,NA,NA,CASSQVSGAVFYEQYF,TGCGCCAGCAGCCAAGTTTCAGGGGCGGTATTCTACGAGCAGTACTTC
TRBJ2-7,TRBV5-1,NA,NA,CASSLERGRGAYEQYF,TGCGCCAGCAGCTTGGAGAGGGGCAGGGGCGCCTACGAGCAGTACTTC
TRBJ1-1,TRBV18,NA,TRBD1,CASSSGTVTEAFF,TGTGCCAGCTCATCGGGGACAGTCACTGAAGCTTTCTTT
TRBJ2-7,TRBV7-2,NA,NA,CASSLEIAPYEQYF,TGTGCCAGCAGCTTGGAAATAGCCCCCTACGAGCAGTACTTC
TRBJ1-2,TRBV6-5,NA,NA,CASRGTDNYGYTF,TGTGCCAGCAGGGGTACAGATAACTATGGCTACACCTTC
TRBJ2-2,TRBV30,NA,NA,CAWTRRGASNTGELFF,TGTGCCTGGACCCGTCGGGGGGCATCGAACACCGGGGAGCTGTTTTTT
TRBJ1-1,TRBV25-1,NA,NA,CASSEYAGTEAFF,TGTGCCAGCAGTGAATACGCGGGCACTGAAGCTTTCTTT
TRBJ1-3,TRBV15,NA,NA,CATSRPLSGIGNTIYF,TGTGCCACCAGCAGACCACTCTCAGGGATCGGAAACACCATATATTTT
TRBJ1-4,TRBV5-1,NA,NA,CASSLVAATNEKLFF,TGCGCCAGCAGCTTGGTGGCAGCAACTAATGAAAAACTGTTTTTT
TRBJ1-6,TRBV4-2,NA,TRBD1,CASSQDPVGTLGDRDNSPLHF,TGTGCCAGCAGCCAAGACCCTGTAGGGACCCTGGGGGACAGAGACAATTCACCCCTCCACTTT
TRBJ1-2,TRBV4-3,NA,NA,CASSPRSGGDYGYTF,TGCGCCAGCAGCCCCCGATCCGGAGGGGACTATGGCTACACCTTC
TRBJ1-1,TRBV18,NA,NA,CASSPWTGGNTEAFF,TGTGCCAGCTCACCATGGACGGGGGGGAACACTGAAGCTTTCTTT
TRBJ2-2,TRBV12-3/TRBV12-4,once,NA,CASSFRYTGELFF,TGTGCCAGCAGTTTTCGGTACACCGGGGAGCTGTTTTTT
TRBJ2-7,TRBV9,NA,TRBD2,CASSSGTTYEQYF,TGTGCCAGCTCTAGCGGGACCACCTACGAGCAGTACTTC
TRBJ1-3,TRBV3-1/TRBV3-2,NA,TRBD1,CASSQDRGTDSGNTIYF,TGTGCCAGCAGCCAAGATCGGGGGACAGACTCTGGAAACACCATATATTTT
TRBJ1-2,TRBV10-3,NA,NA,CAISESAGANYGYTF,TGTGCCATCAGTGAGTCGGCAGGGGCCAACTATGGCTACACCTTC
TRBJ2-1,TRBV9,NA,TRBD1,CASSPSGGRNEQFF,TGTGCCAGCAGCCCGTCAGGGGGAAGAAATGAGCAGTTCTTC
TRBJ2-4,TRBV4-3,NA,TRBD1,CASSQARGPENIQYF,TGCGCCAGCAGCCAAGCAAGGGGGCCCGAAAACATTCAGTACTTC
TRBJ2-7,TRBV9,NA,NA,CASSATYRADYEQYF,TGTGCCAGCAGCGCCACCTACAGGGCCGACTACGAGCAGTACTTC
TRBJ1-5,TRBV10-2,once,NA,CASSVGGQPQHF,TGCGCCAGCAGTGTCGGGGGTCAGCCCCAGCATTTT
TRBJ1-1,TRBV15,NA,TRBD1,CATSSRGQGLNTEAFF,TGTGCCACCAGCTCACGCGGACAGGGGCTGAACACTGAAGCTTTCTTT
TRBJ1-1,TRBV12-3/TRBV12-4,NA,TRBD1,CASSGTAFEAFF,TGTGCCAGCAGCGGGACAGCCTTTGAAGCTTTCTTT
TRBJ1-3,TRBV6-5,once,NA,CASSLAQGVNTIYF,TGTGCCAGCAGCCTGGCGCAGGGTGTTAACACCATATATTTT
TRBJ1-1,TRBV30,NA,TRBD1,CAWTRDSDYTEAFF,TGTGCCTGGACCCGGGACAGCGATTACACTGAAGCTTTCTTT
TRBJ2-3,TRBV4-1,NA,TRBD2,CASSLYSGGPTSTDTQYF,TGCGCCAGCAGCCTATATTCGGGGGGGCCCACCAGCACAGATACGCAGTATTTT
TRBJ1-1,TRBV14,NA,NA,CASSQGVNTEAFF,TGTGCCAGCAGCCAAGGCGTAAACACTGAAGCTTTCTTT
TRBJ2-7,TRBV25-1,NA,NA,CASRTGSEQYF,TGTGCCAGCCGAACAGGGTCCGAGCAGTACTTC
TRBJ1-6,TRBV27,NA,TRBD1,CASSWGQANGSPLHF,TGTGCCAGCAGTTGGGGACAGGCGAACGGGTCACCCCTCCACTTT
TRBJ1-3,TRBV2,NA,NA,CASSPLRLTSSGNTIYF,TGTGCCAGCAGTCCGCTACGACTGACTAGCTCTGGAAACACCATATATTTT
TRBJ2-4,TRBV7-9,NA,NA,CASSLASLGAGSIQYF,TGTGCCAGCAGCTTAGCCTCTTTAGGGGCCGGGAGCATTCAGTACTTC
TRBJ2-7,TRBV12-3/TRBV12-4,NA,NA,CASKGGAPTEQYF,TGTGCCAGCAAGGGGGGGGCCCCGACGGAGCAGTACTTC
TRBJ1-1,TRBV5-4,NA,NA,CASSFSGRVNTEAFF,TGTGCCAGCAGCTTTTCAGGCAGGGTGAACACTGAAGCTTTCTTT
TRBJ1-4,TRBV9,NA,NA,CASSVLSDPSEKLFF,TGTGCCAGCAGCGTACTATCTGATCCTAGTGAAAAACTGTTTTTT
TRBJ1-2,TRBV10-3,NA,NA,CAISGGPLDYGYTF,TGTGCCATCAGTGGGGGGCCTTTGGACTATGGCTACACCTTC
TRBJ2-7,TRBV4-1,NA,NA,CASSQETSHYEQYF,TGCGCCAGCAGCCAAGAGACTAGTCACTACGAGCAGTACTTC
TRBJ2-7,TRBV6-5,NA,NA,CASSYSSQSSYEQYF,TGTGCCAGCAGTTACTCGAGTCAAAGCTCCTACGAGCAGTACTTC
TRBJ1-2,TRBV7-2,NA,NA,CASSSSGEFYGYTF,TGTGCCAGCAGCTCCTCGGGGGAGTTCTATGGCTACACCTTC
TRBJ1-2,TRBV14,NA,NA,CASSQEAGPFGILVNYGYTF,TGTGCCAGCAGCCAAGAGGCAGGGCCCTTTGGCATCCTCGTTAACTATGGCTACACCTTC
TRBJ1-4,TRBV5-1,NA,NA,CASSRARDSPNEKLFF,TGCGCCAGCAGTCGGGCGCGGGACTCACCTAATGAAAAACTGTTTTTT
TRBJ1-1,TRBV5-4,NA,NA,CASSPGTRNTEAFF,TGTGCCAGCAGCCCCGGGACACGCAACACTGAAGCTTTCTTT
TRBJ2-3,TRBV29-1,NA,NA,CSARLSTDTQYF,TGCAGCGCCCGACTCAGCACAGATACGCAGTATTTT
TRBJ2-5,TRBV7-9,NA,NA,CASSFRAGQQQETQYF,TGTGCCAGCAGCTTCCGAGCGGGTCAGCAACAAGAGACCCAGTACTTC
TRBJ1-1,TRBV7-7,few,NA,CASSPGWRFPNTEAFF,TGTGCTAGCAGCCCAGGCTGGAGGTTCCCCAACACTGAAGCTTTCTTT
TRBJ1-3,TRBV3-1/TRBV3-2,NA,NA,CASSHRSGNTIYF,TGTGCCAGCAGCCACAGGTCTGGAAACACCATATATTTT